This paragraph reports one TCR beta chain. Its matching antigen is unknown. The data originate from a study of OX40 agonist ivuxolimab in advanced cancers. Study-level findings and limits: The 0.1-3.0 mg/kg partial responders had among the lowest clonal expansion. Mean expanded clone counts were higher in CD8+ than CD4+ T cells.

Profiled with immunoSEQ multiplex PCR; TCRdb holds only in-frame clones, not every one. The sample gives some 86,000 clones, more than 85% of which show up once; approximately 6.9% is in the top ten. Specimen: CD4+ or CD8+ T cells sorted from blood, collected in a trial of the OX40 agonist ivuxolimab. The TCR comes from an adult with an advanced solid tumor such as melanoma, head and neck, liver or kidney cancer.

In DNA form, the CDR3 reads TGTGCCAGCAGCCCCGGGGGTAGCGGGACAAATACGCAGTATTTT. Translated: CASSPGGSGTNTQYF. This sequence joins TRBV4-2 and TRBJ2-3; 8 nucleotides line up with TRBD2. The CDR3 loop spans 15 amino acids. V lost 4 bases to trimming and J lost 7 bases; unmatched junction nucleotides: 10. The germline V gene encodes CDR1 LGHNA and CDR2 YNFKEQ.